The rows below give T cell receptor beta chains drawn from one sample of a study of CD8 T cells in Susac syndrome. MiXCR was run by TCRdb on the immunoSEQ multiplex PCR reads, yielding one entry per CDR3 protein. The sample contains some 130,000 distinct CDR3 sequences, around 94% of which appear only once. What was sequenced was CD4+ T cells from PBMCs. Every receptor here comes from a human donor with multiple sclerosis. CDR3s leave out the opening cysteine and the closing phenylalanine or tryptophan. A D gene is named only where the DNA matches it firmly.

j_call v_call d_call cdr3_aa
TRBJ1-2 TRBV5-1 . ASSLGDVYYGYT
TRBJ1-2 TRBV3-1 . ASSQDETDYGYT
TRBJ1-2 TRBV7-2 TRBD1 ASVQGARDYGYT
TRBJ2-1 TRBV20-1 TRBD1 SARRGQGVINEQF
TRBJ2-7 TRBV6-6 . AIAVGVEQY
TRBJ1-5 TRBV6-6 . ASSRRTGSNQPQH
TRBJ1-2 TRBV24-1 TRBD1 ATSDRQGRGYT
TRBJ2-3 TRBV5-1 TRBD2 ASTWTSGTTDTQY
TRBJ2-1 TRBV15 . ATSEYRDRDSEQF
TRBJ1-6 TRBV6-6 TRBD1 ASSAPSGTGRPPLH
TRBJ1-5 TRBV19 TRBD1 ASSTDRQRPQH
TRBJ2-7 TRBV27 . ASSLGQSSEQY
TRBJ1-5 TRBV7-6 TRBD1 ASSADRTSNQPQH
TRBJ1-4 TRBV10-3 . ATGTGTSTNEKLF
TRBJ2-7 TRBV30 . AWSPRDPYEQY
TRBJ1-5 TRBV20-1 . SARDPWRGGNQPQH
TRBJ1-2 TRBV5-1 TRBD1 ASSPDREYGYT
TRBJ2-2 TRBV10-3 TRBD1 AIKGAAGELF
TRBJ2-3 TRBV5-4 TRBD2 ASSLGGGRATDTQY
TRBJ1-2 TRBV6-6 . ASRDTGKANYGYT
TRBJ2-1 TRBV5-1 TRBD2 ASSSPGGNGNEQF
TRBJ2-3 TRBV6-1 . ASSERLANADTQY
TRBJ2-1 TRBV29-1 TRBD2 SVAGTSGYNEQF
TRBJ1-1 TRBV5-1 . ASSPGTAVNTEAF
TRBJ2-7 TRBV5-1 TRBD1 ASSDGQGYEQY
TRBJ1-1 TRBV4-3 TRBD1 ASSQLQGAGNTEAF
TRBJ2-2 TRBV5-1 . ASSLVPFTGELF
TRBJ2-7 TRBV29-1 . SVGRMGYEQY